This entry lists 22 T cell receptor beta chains sequenced from one sample in a study of blood T cell repertoires in COVID-19. The repertoire was sequenced with immunoSEQ multiplex PCR; TCRdb's copy has only in-frame clones and lacks some. The data show some 110,000 clones, with around 83% seen just once and around 3% held by the top ten. Sequences were obtained from peripheral blood. The source is a woman aged 80 or over with COVID-19, enrolled during active disease.

V and J are TRBV7-2 and TRBJ2-7; 8 bases match TRBD2. Germline CDR1 is SGHTA and CDR2 is FQGNSA. Trimming at V came to 5 bases and at J to 2 bases, leaving 11 bases not matched to a gene. The CDR3 runs to 16 residues. The CDR3 region is CASSQRGSGTPYEQYF. CDR3 bases: TGTGCCAGCAGCCAACGGGGTAGCGGGACACCCTACGAGCAGTACTTC.

The chain couples TRBV7-2 to TRBJ1-6; a weak D match, TRBD1 (5 bases). This CDR3 comprises 15 residues. CDR1 and CDR2 from the germline V gene are SGHTA and FQGNSA. V was shortened by 5 bases and J by 10 bases, with 18 bases between the two germline ends. In DNA, the CDR3 is TGTGCCAGCAGCCCAGCCCAGGGTGTAAGGTCACCCCTCCACTTT. This encodes CASSPAQGVRSPLHF.

The chain joins TRBV7-2 to TRBJ2-1; a weak D match, TRBD2 (6 bases). The CDR3 totals 13 residues. The V gene's germline CDR1 is SGHTA and CDR2 FQGNSA. The DNA for the CDR3 is TGTGCAGGGAGCGAAGGAGGGTCTAATGAGCAGTTCTTC. Amino acid sequence: CAGSEGGSNEQFF.

J is TRBJ2-7 and V is TRBV3-1 (or the pseudogene TRBV3-2); 10 bases map to TRBD2. CDR3 size: 15 residues. The germline CDR1 and CDR2 sequences are LGHDT and YNNKEL (reference sequence). V was clipped by 6 bases and J by 3 bases; unmatched bases: 8. The CDR3 sequence: CASRGTSGTYYEQYF. The CDR3 region has the DNA TGTGCCAGCAGGGGAACTAGCGGGACGTACTACGAGCAGTACTTC.

This chain links TRBV19 with TRBJ1-2, with D possibly TRBD1 on 6 matching bases. The CDR3 consists of 13 residues. Deletions cut 6 bases from V and 8 bases from J, with 16 bases between. The germline V gene has CDR1 LNHDA and CDR2 SQIVND (reference sequence). In DNA form, the CDR3 reads TGTGCCAGTAGGCCTGACAGGATTGGGGGCTACACCTTC. It codes for CASRPDRIGGYTF.

This rearrangement joins TRBV5-4 to TRBJ2-1, with a weak D call TRBD2 (6 bases). The CDR3 extends over 15 amino acids. The V end lost 2 bases, the J end lost 5 bases, and 14 bases lay between the germline ends. Germline loops: CDR1 SGHNT, CDR2 YYREEE (reference sequence). DNA for the CDR3: TGTGCCAGCAGCTTTCCGGGAGTAATGGACAATGAGCAGTTCTTC. Amino acid sequence: CASSFPGVMDNEQFF.

The chain links TRBV28 to TRBJ2-7, with 9 bases matching TRBD1. Unmatched junction bases numbered 4, after V lost 1 base and J lost 3 bases. Germline lookup yields CDR1 MDHEN and CDR2 SYDVKM. The CDR3 has 15 amino acids. The CDR3 loop is CASSLSGQGRYEQYF. CDR3 coding DNA: TGTGCCAGCAGTTTATCGGGACAGGGTCGCTACGAGCAGTACTTC.

The rearrangement links TRBV24-1 to TRBJ1-1, with D possibly TRBD1 on 5 matching bases. V shed 3 bases and J shed 1 base, with 20 bases lying between them. This CDR3 spans 18 amino acids. In germline, CDR1 is KGHDR, CDR2 SFDVKD. In DNA form, the CDR3 reads TGTGCCACCAGTGATGAGAGGCACCCCAGGGAAACGAACACTGAAGCTTTCTTT. It yields the protein CATSDERHPRETNTEAFF.

The gene calls are TRBV19 and TRBJ2-1; D perhaps matches TRBD2 (6 bases). This CDR3 spans 15 amino acids. Germline CDR1 and CDR2: LNHDA and SQIVND (reference sequence). The V end lost 6 bases, the J end lost 3 bases, and 15 bases lay between the germline ends. The CDR3 sequence is CASSSRDSYYNEQFF. CDR3 DNA: TGTGCCAGTAGCTCCCGGGACTCCTACTACAATGAGCAGTTCTTC.

DNA for the CDR3: TGCGCCAGCAGCGTCGACTATTACACCGGGGAGCTGTTTTTT. Amino acids: CASSVDYYTGELFF. The rearrangement joins TRBV5-1 to TRBJ2-2; TRBD2 might be the D (5 bases). This CDR3 comprises 14 residues. The V gene's germline CDR1 is SGHRS and CDR2 YFSETQ. V lost 4 bases and J 3 bases, leaving 10 bases between the germline ends.

This rearrangement joins TRBV7-2 to TRBJ2-5; 11 bases are a match to TRBD2. The CDR3 sequence is 17 residues long. With V trimmed by 0 bases and J by 4 bases, 7 bases remained unmatched. Germline values: CDR1 SGHTA, CDR2 FQGNSA. The CDR3 bases are TGTGCCAGCAGCTTAGCTGGTAGCGGGAGGGTCGGAGAGACCCAGTACTTC. Its protein is CASSLAGSGRVGETQYF.

This chain uses TRBV7-8 with TRBJ2-7, with TRBD1 identical over 7 bases. CDR3 length equals 14 residues. After removal of 5 bases from V and 2 bases from J, the junction contained 6 bases not matched to a gene. Germline CDR1 SGHVS, CDR2 FQNEAQ. CDR3 in amino acids: CASSRGDRPYEQYF. CDR3 bases: TGTGCCAGCAGCCGAGGGGACAGACCCTACGAGCAGTACTTC. Full variable domain (outside the CDR3, taken from reference TRBV7-8 and TRBJ2-7): GAGVSQSPRYKVAKRGQDVALRCDPISGHVSLFWYQQALGQGPEFLTYFQNEAQLDKSGLPSDRFFAERPEGSVSTLKIQRTQQEDSAVYLCASSRGDRPYEQYFGPGTRLTVT.

The chain is built from TRBV4-2 and TRBJ2-4; no clear D. Per germline, CDR1 LGHNA and CDR2 YNFKEQ. V lost 1 base and J 16 bases, leaving 20 bases between the germline ends. This CDR3 spans 14 amino acids. CDR3 nucleotide sequence: TGTGCCAGCAGCCAAGTTCAAACGGAGAACCTCTTATACTTC. Its protein product is CASSQVQTENLLYF.

This rearrangement joins TRBV24-1 to TRBJ1-5, with 9 bases identical to TRBD1. The CDR3 sequence is 16 residues long. With 2 bases clipped from V and 6 bases from J, the junction kept 7 bases outside the gene matches. Germline lookup yields CDR1 KGHDR and CDR2 SFDVKD. CDR3 in DNA: TGTGCCACCAGTGATTCCACAGGGGGCGCCGGTCAGCCCCAGCATTTT. This gives the protein CATSDSTGGAGQPQHF.

The chain employs TRBV5-1 and TRBJ2-3; D may be TRBD2 (6 bases). Germline CDR1 is SGHRS and CDR2 is YFSETQ. CDR3 length equals 15 residues. V was trimmed by 4 bases and J by 4 bases, leaving 16 bases between them. CDR3 sequence: CASSGGTRFPDTQYF. CDR3 in DNA: TGCGCCAGCAGCGGGGGGACGCGGTTCCCAGATACGCAGTATTTT.

This chain connects TRBV28 to TRBJ2-1, with 10 bases fitting TRBD2. Germline V lookup: CDR1 MDHEN, CDR2 SYDVKM. CDR3 length: 15 amino acids. The V gene end was trimmed by 2 bases and the J gene end by 6 bases; junction bases not matched to a gene: 4. CDR3 sequence reads: CASSLMASGSNEQFF. The CDR3 nucleotides are TGTGCCAGCAGTTTAATGGCTAGCGGGAGCAATGAGCAGTTCTTC.

The chain joins TRBV7-3 to TRBJ2-6; 11 nucleotides line up with TRBD1. CDR1 SGHTA and CDR2 FQGTGA come from the germline V gene. CDR3 length: 18 amino acids. V lost 5 bases, J lost 2 bases, and 8 bases stayed unmatched. CDR3 protein: CASSPQGQGGAGANVLTF. Here the CDR3 DNA reads TGTGCCAGCAGCCCCCAGGGACAGGGGGGAGCTGGGGCCAACGTCCTGACTTTC.

The J gene is TRBJ2-1, the V gene TRBV6-6, with D hard to call. This CDR3 comprises 15 residues. In germline, CDR1 is MNHNY, CDR2 SVGAGI (reference sequence). V was cut by 6 bases and J by 4 bases, with 16 bases left in between. CDR3: CASRSIAVYYNEQFF. DNA of the CDR3: TGTGCCAGCAGGTCTATTGCGGTATATTACAATGAGCAGTTCTTC.

Here the CDR3 DNA reads TGTGCCAGCAGTGACAGGGGAGGGAGCACTGAAGCTTTCTTT. It specifies CASSDRGGSTEAFF. The chain carries TRBV6-6 and TRBJ1-1; the match to TRBD1 covers 8 bases. Germline V gene sequence: CDR1 MNHNY, CDR2 SVGAGI (reference sequence). CDR3 length: 14 residues. V was pared by 5 bases and J by 4 bases, with 6 bases of the junction left unmatched.

Comment on this clone: Mismatch with germline at one junction end may stem from a read error. The V call is TRBV2, the J call TRBJ2-6; 8 bases are shared with TRBD2. This CDR3 has 13 amino acids. Germline values: CDR1 SNHLY, CDR2 FYNNEI. CDR3 sequence: CASRIPGLERATF. The CDR3, as DNA: TGTGCCAGCAGAATTCCGGGACTAGAAAGGGCAACCTTC.

This clone was counted once. This chain links TRBV6-5 with TRBJ1-1, with D perhaps matching TRBD1 (5 bases). CDR1 and CDR2 from the germline V gene are MNHEY and SVGAGI. This CDR3 has 13 residues. Trimming removed 7 bases from V and 1 base from J, with 10 bases in between. The CDR3 region is CASNLQGNTEAFF. The CDR3 DNA reads as TGTGCCAGCAACTTGCAGGGGAACACTGAAGCTTTCTTT.

The CDR3 region is CASSLTSGTQKQFF. CDR3 DNA: TGTGCCAGCAGCTTGACTAGCGGGACTCAAAAGCAGTTCTTC. The V call is TRBV5-6, the J call TRBJ2-1; 10 positions match TRBD2. This CDR3 is 14 amino acids long. In germline, CDR1 is SGHDT, CDR2 YYEEEE. Germline trimming cut 1 base from V and 11 bases from J; bases unmatched to any gene: 6.